Following are 2 T cell receptor beta chains from one sample sequenced in a study of shared clonotypes between healthy human individuals. Profiling relied on immunoSEQ multiplex PCR, and the TCRdb table lists in-frame clones only, not all of them. The table includes around 2.1 million clones, 90% to 96% detected once. Sequences were obtained from naive CD4+ T cells sorted from blood. Subset reported: CD45RA+ positively selected. The receptors here all came from a man between 18 and 35 years old in good health.

Note on this clone: Other DNA sequences in the same sample also yield this CDR3. The chain has TRBV5-6 and TRBJ1-1; D unclear. The germline V and J ends were trimmed by 0 bases and 0 bases, with 9 bases remaining between them. The CDR3 consists of 15 residues. Germline V lookup: CDR1 SGHDT, CDR2 YYEEEE. The DNA for the CDR3 is TGTGCCAGCAGCTTGGATGGGAGAATGAACACTGAAGCTTTCTTT. Its translation: CASSLDGRMNTEAFF.

The rearrangement joins TRBV29-1 to TRBJ1-4; D is undetermined. V was trimmed by 7 bases and J by 3 bases, leaving 3 bases between them. The germline V gene has CDR1 SQVTM and CDR2 ANQGSEA. This CDR3 contains 10 residues. CDR3 in amino acids: CSASNEKLFF. The CDR3, as DNA: TGCAGCGCCTCTAATGAAAAACTGTTTTTT.